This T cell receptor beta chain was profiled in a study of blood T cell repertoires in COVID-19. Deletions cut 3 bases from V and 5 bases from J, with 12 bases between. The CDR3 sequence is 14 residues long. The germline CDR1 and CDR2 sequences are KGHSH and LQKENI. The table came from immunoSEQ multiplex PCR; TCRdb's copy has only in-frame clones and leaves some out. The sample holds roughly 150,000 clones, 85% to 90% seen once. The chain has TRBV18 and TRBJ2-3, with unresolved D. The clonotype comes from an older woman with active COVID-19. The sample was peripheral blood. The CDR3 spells CASSPRTDQDTQYF. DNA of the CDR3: TGTGCCAGCTCACCTAGAACAGACCAAGATACGCAGTATTTT.